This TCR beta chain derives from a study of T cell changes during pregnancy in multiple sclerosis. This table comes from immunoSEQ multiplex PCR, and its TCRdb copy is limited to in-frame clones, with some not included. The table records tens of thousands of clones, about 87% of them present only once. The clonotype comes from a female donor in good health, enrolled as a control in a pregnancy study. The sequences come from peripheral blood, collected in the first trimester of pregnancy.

The DNA of the CDR3 is TGTGCCAGCAGCCCGACAGGGTTCAATACGGAAAAACTGTTTTTT. Protein product: CASSPTGFNTEKLFF. The rearrangement links TRBV14 to TRBJ1-4, with 7 bases aligning to TRBD1. J gave up 8 bases and V 4 bases, and 10 bases lay outside the gene matches. Germline CDR1 and CDR2: SGHDN and FVKESK. The CDR3 is 15 residues long.